A selection of T cell receptor beta chains follows, all from one sample in a study of shared clonotypes between healthy human individuals. Generated by immunoSEQ multiplex PCR, the TCRdb table keeps only in-frame clones and is missing some. The data hold some 530,000 clones, with more than 65% observed a single time. The sample was PBMCs. The receptors stem from a woman aged 40 to 50 in good health. Some clones in this sample may be carry-over from other donors' samples. Each CDR3 is given with its conserved first and last residue.

J: TRBJ1-5; V: TRBV10-3; CDR3: CAISRTGNQPQHF
J: TRBJ2-6; V: TRBV30; CDR3: CAWSLSGANVLTF
J: TRBJ2-7; V: TRBV5-1; CDR3: CASSFGYTAGEKYF
J: TRBJ1-1; V: TRBV6-6; CDR3: CASSYSGDSNTEAFF
J: TRBJ2-2; V: TRBV6-6; CDR3: CASSRGSSGITGELFF
J: TRBJ2-7; V: TRBV30; CDR3: CAWSLDWEEQYF
J: TRBJ2-3; V: TRBV6-5; CDR3: CASRQAGGSPDTQYF
J: TRBJ1-6; V: TRBV6-6; CDR3: CASSYEAGGSPLHF
J: TRBJ2-1; V: TRBV2; CDR3: CASSERGVASGEQFF
J: TRBJ2-7; V: TRBV9; CDR3: CASSVGGTSGTYEQYF
J: .; V: TRBV6-1; CDR3: CASTDSGGSSYEQYF
J: TRBJ2-7; V: TRBV19; CDR3: CASSPGPGTYEQYF
J: TRBJ1-2; V: TRBV28; CDR3: CASRRGIGYTF
J: TRBJ2-7; V: TRBV18; CDR3: CASSPILGLAGAVGSREQYF
J: TRBJ2-3; V: TRBV5-6; CDR3: CASSFRTGRSTDTQYF
J: TRBJ2-7; V: TRBV7-6; CDR3: CASSRALRGLAGSEQYF
J: TRBJ2-7; V: TRBV28; CDR3: CASSLFRSALVYEQYF
J: TRBJ2-3; V: TRBV7-8; CDR3: CASSLDPRDTQYF
J: TRBJ2-7; V: TRBV6-5; CDR3: CASSYSVNYEQYF
J: TRBJ1-1; V: TRBV4-2; CDR3: CASSRTGSTEAFF
J: TRBJ1-4; V: TRBV4-1; CDR3: CASSQGKGPDEKLFF
J: TRBJ1-2; V: TRBV5-4; CDR3: CASSFGGAGGQFGYTF
J: TRBJ2-7; V: TRBV30; CDR3: CAWSGSYEQYF
J: TRBJ2-1; V: TRBV4-1; CDR3: CASSHPSGPGYNEQFF
J: TRBJ2-6; V: TRBV19; CDR3: CASSIGVSSGANVLTF
J: TRBJ2-7; V: TRBV5-6; CDR3: CASSLGRHYEQYF
J: TRBJ2-7; V: TRBV15; CDR3: CATSSTTLSYEQYF
J: TRBJ2-7; V: TRBV28; CDR3: CAIKIPGQSYEQYF
J: TRBJ2-1; V: TRBV6-1; CDR3: CASSEIAGSYNEQFF
J: TRBJ2-7; V: TRBV30; CDR3: CAWSVGLAYEQYF
J: TRBJ1-2; V: TRBV7-6; CDR3: CASSPGTGFEGYTF
J: TRBJ1-5; V: TRBV9; CDR3: CASSPSGGANQPQHF
J: TRBJ2-3; V: TRBV19; CDR3: CASSILGLSGDTQYF
J: TRBJ2-7; V: TRBV20-1; CDR3: CSTREGYEQYF
J: TRBJ2-5; V: TRBV28; CDR3: CASSTPRTAKETQYF